This TCR beta chain was found in a study of T cells in Graves' hyperthyroidism and ophthalmopathy. Across the study: Pretreatment peripheral blood was obtained at initial diagnosis.

Study findings and constraints: Most clonotypes expanded in thyroid above 0.001 were likewise present in blood. Through a model of 13 V-J features, ophthalmopathy was separated from stable hyperthyroidism.

As to this clonotype: Its target is not known.

The germline CDR1 and CDR2 sequences are DFQATT and SNEGSKA (reference sequence). The CDR3 runs to 14 residues. Trimming took off 3 bases at V and 4 bases at J, with 12 bases between the two ends. Hyperthyroidism had been newly diagnosed in patients aged 18 to 65, and its duration was under 2 months. From RNA transcripts, TCR beta CDR3 regions were amplified. HTBI primers drove first-round RT-PCR of the TCR CDR3. TCRdb re-analysed the multiplex PCR reads in MiXCR, keeping a single row per CDR3 protein. The sample shows roughly 750,000 distinct CDR3 sequences, about a sixth of them seen only once. The sequencing input was blood. The chain couples TRBV20-1 to TRBJ2-2; D is undetermined. The origin of this receptor is a man between 18 and 29 years old with Graves' hyperthyroidism. CDR3 sequence (DNA): TGCAGTGCTAGCCGCCCCGGGTTCACCGGGGAGCTGTTTTTT. As protein: CSASRPGFTGELFF.